This T cell receptor beta chain derives from a study of blood T cell repertoires in COVID-19. Profiling relied on immunoSEQ multiplex PCR, and the TCRdb table lists in-frame clones only, not all of them. The sample yields roughly 480,000 clones, 85% to 90% seen once. The sequence came from a man between 18 and 35 years old with COVID-19, enrolled during active disease. The material sequenced was peripheral blood.

This chain's CDR3 is CASSFGQPHSPLHF. DNA of the CDR3: TGTGCCAGTAGTTTTGGACAGCCACATTCACCCCTCCACTTT. The chain links TRBV19 to TRBJ1-6; weak D call: TRBD1 (6 bases). The V and J ends lost 5 bases and 8 bases respectively, with 13 bases between them. The CDR3 covers 14 residues. The germline V gene has CDR1 LNHDA and CDR2 SQIVND (reference sequence).